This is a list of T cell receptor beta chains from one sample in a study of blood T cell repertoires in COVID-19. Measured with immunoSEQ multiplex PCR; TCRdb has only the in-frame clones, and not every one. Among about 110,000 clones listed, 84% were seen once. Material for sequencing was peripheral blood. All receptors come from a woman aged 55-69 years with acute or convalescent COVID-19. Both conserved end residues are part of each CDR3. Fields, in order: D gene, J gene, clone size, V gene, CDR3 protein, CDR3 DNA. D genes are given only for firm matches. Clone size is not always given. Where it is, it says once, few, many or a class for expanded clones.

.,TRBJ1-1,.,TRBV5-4,CASSRGQTNTEAFF,TGTGCCAGCAGCCGAGGACAGACGAACACTGAAGCTTTCTTT
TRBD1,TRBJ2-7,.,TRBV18,CASSPDSGTVKVSHF,TGTGCCAGCTCACCTGATTCCGGGACAGTCAAAGTTTCTCACTTC
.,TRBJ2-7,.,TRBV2,CASSNTKMSYEQYF,TGTGCCAGCAGTAACACCAAGATGTCCTACGAGCAGTACTTC
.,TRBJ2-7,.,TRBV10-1,CASSEQGAPHEQYF,TGCGCCAGCAGTGAACAGGGAGCACCCCACGAGCAGTACTTC
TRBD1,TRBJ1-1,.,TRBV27,CASSLSRDRGRTEAFF,TGTGCCAGCAGTTTATCCCGGGACAGGGGGCGGACTGAAGCTTTCTTT
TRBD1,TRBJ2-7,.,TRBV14,CASSRMTGLSHEQYF,TGTGCCAGCAGCCGAATGACAGGGCTTAGCCACGAGCAGTACTTC
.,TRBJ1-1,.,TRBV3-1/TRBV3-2,CASSQASRGLGAFF,TGTGCCAGCAGCCAAGCCTCCAGGGGTTTGGGTGCTTTCTTT
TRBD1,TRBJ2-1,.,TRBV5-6,CASSPGTGWGYNEQFF,TGTGCCAGCAGCCCGGGGACAGGGTGGGGCTACAATGAGCAGTTCTTC
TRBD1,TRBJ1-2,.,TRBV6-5,CASSYGGQPYGYTF,TGTGCCAGCAGTTACGGGGGACAGCCTTATGGCTACACCTTC
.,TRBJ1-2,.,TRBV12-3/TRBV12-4,CASSFQAFYGYTF,TGTGCCAGCAGTTTCCAAGCTTTCTATGGCTACACCTTC
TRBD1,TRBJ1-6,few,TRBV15,CATSRGQGENSPLHF,TGTGCCACCAGCAGGGGACAGGGGGAGAATTCACCCCTCCACTTT
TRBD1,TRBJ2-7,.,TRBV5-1,CASSSTGTVSYEQYF,TGCGCCAGCAGCTCGACCGGGACAGTCTCCTACGAGCAGTACTTC
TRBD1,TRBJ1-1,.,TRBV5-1,CASSLGTGRTEAFF,TGCGCCAGCAGCTTGGGGACAGGGAGAACTGAAGCTTTCTTT
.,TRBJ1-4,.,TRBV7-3,CASSLTSGNEKLFF,TGTGCCAGCAGCTTAACGAGCGGTAATGAAAAACTGTTTTTT
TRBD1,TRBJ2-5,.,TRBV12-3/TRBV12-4,CASRDRGWETQYF,TGTGCCAGCAGGGACAGGGGCTGGGAGACCCAGTACTTC
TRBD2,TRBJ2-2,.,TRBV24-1,CATGGEDTGELFF,TGTGCCACCGGGGGGGAGGACACCGGGGAGCTGTTTTTT
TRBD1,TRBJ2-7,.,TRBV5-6,CASLRSTGNDYEQYF,TGTGCCAGCCTTCGGTCGACAGGGAATGACTACGAGCAGTACTTC
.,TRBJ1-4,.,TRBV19,CASRERRGNEKLFF,TGTGCCAGTAGGGAGCGCAGGGGCAATGAAAAACTGTTTTTT
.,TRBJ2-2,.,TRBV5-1,CASSLVRGGTGELFF,TGCGCCAGCAGCTTGGTCAGGGGTGGAACCGGGGAGCTGTTTTTT
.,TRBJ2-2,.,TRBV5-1,CASSLATGRNTGELFF,TGCGCCAGCAGCTTGGCAACGGGAAGGAACACCGGGGAGCTGTTTTTT
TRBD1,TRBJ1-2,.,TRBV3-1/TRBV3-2,CASSPTGGRGGGYTF,TGTGCCAGCAGCCCCACAGGGGGCCGGGGTGGTGGCTACACCTTC
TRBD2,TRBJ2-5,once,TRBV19,CASSIAGGGLGETQYF,TGTGCCAGTAGTATAGCGGGAGGCGGTTTAGGGGAGACCCAGTACTTC
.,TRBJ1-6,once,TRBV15,CATSRVGRDSPLHF,TGTGCCACCAGCAGAGTAGGGAGGGATTCACCCCTCCACTTT
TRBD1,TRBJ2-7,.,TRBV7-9,CASSSGVGGQGSIHEQYF,TGTGCCAGCAGCTCCGGGGTTGGGGGACAGGGATCGATACACGAGCAGTACTTC
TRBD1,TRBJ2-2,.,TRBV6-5,CASRAFTGAAGELFF,TGTGCCAGCAGGGCCTTTACAGGGGCGGCCGGGGAGCTGTTTTTT
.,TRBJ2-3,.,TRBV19,CASSIGQGGPDTQYF,TGTGCCAGTAGTATAGGGCAGGGAGGCCCAGATACGCAGTATTTT
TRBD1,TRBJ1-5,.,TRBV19,CASSWQGADQPQHF,TGTGCCAGTAGTTGGCAGGGGGCCGATCAGCCCCAGCATTTT
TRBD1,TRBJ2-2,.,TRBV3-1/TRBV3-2,CASIHSRDSANTGELFF,TGTGCCAGCATCCATTCAAGGGACAGCGCGAACACCGGGGAGCTGTTTTTT
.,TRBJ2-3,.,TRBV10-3,CAISRDSNTDTQYF,TGTGCCATCAGCCGGGACTCAAACACAGATACGCAGTATTTT
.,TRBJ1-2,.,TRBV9,CASSVGGSEYGYTF,TGTGCCAGCAGCGTAGGAGGTTCAGAGTATGGCTACACCTTC
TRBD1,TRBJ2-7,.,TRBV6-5,CASSTRQGVPYEQYF,TGTGCCAGCAGCACTCGGCAGGGGGTACCGTACGAGCAGTACTTC
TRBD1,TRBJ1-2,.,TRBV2,CASSATGEGYTF,TGTGCCAGCAGTGCGACAGGGGAAGGCTACACCTTC
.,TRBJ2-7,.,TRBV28,CASSLVGGYSYEQYF,TGTGCCAGCAGCCTAGTGGGTGGATACTCCTACGAGCAGTACTTC
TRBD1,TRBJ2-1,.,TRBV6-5,CASSPVDRKGNEQFF,TGTGCCAGCAGTCCCGTGGACAGGAAAGGGAATGAGCAGTTCTTC
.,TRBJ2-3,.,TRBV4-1,CASIGQGDTDTQYF,TGCGCCAGCATAGGGCAGGGCGACACAGATACGCAGTATTTT
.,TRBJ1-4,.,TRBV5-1,CASAQGTSTNEKLFF,TGCGCCAGCGCCCAGGGGACCTCAACTAATGAAAAACTGTTTTTT
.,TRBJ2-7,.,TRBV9,CASRPTFVQGPPHEQYF,TGTGCCAGCAGGCCCACGTTCGTACAGGGTCCCCCCCACGAGCAGTACTTC
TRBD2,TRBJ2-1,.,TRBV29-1,CSGGGASSSYNEQFF,TGCAGCGGCGGGGGGGCATCGTCCTCCTACAATGAGCAGTTCTTC
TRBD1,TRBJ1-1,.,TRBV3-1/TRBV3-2,CASSQPAFGTGGTEAFF,TGTGCCAGCAGCCAACCTGCCTTCGGGACAGGGGGAACTGAAGCTTTCTTT
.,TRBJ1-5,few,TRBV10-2,CASSYRGRGKGTHSNQPQHF,TGCGCCAGCAGTTACCGGGGCAGGGGTAAAGGGACCCATAGCAATCAGCCCCAGCATTTT
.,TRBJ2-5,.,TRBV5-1,CASSLEPGARETQYF,TGCGCCAGCAGCTTGGAACCGGGAGCTCGAGAGACCCAGTACTTC
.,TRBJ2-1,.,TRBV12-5,CASGLGMSSYNEQFF,TGTGCTAGTGGTTTGGGTATGTCCTCCTACAATGAGCAGTTCTTC
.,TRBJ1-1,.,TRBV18,CASSPLPRNTEAFF,TGTGCCAGCTCACCACTACCGAGGAACACTGAAGCTTTCTTT
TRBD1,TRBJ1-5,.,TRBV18,CASSPGTGGWDQPQHF,TGTGCCAGCTCACCCGGGACAGGGGGATGGGATCAGCCCCAGCATTTT
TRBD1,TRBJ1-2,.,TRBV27,CASTPGQGSGYTF,TGTGCCAGCACTCCGGGACAGGGTTCTGGCTACACCTTC
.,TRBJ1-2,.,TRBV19,CASSKSTGNYGYTF,TGTGCCAGTAGCAAAAGCACCGGGAACTATGGCTACACCTTC
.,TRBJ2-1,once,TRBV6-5,CASAGISYNEQFF,TGTGCCAGCGCGGGAATCTCCTACAATGAGCAGTTCTTC
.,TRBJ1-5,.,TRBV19,CASSLQAAGNQPQHF,TGTGCCAGTAGTCTACAGGCGGCAGGAAATCAGCCCCAGCATTTT
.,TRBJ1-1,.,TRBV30,CAWSVAQGREAFF,TGTGCCTGGAGTGTAGCGCAGGGTCGAGAAGCTTTCTTT
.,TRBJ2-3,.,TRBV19,CASSISAGRTDTQYF,TGTGCCAGTAGTATTTCGGCGGGACGAACGGATACGCAGTATTTT
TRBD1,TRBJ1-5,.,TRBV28,CASSLSGGGNQPQHF,TGTGCCAGCAGTTTATCAGGGGGTGGCAATCAGCCCCAGCATTTT
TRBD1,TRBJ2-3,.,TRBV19,CASSSGTGTDTQYF,TGTGCCAGTAGCTCCGGGACAGGGACAGATACGCAGTATTTT
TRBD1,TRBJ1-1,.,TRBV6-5,CASRLRQGATEAFF,TGTGCCAGCAGACTCAGACAGGGGGCCACTGAAGCTTTCTTT
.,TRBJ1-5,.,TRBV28,CASSFLEQGNQPQHF,TGTGCCAGCAGTTTCCTCGAGCAGGGGAATCAGCCCCAGCATTTT
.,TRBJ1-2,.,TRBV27,CASSLRAGPDYGYTF,TGTGCCAGCAGTTTACGGGCAGGGCCCGACTATGGCTACACCTTC
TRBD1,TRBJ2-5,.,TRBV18,CASSPPQGWETQYF,TGTGCCAGCTCACCGCCACAGGGGTGGGAGACCCAGTACTTC
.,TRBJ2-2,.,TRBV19,CASSIPYRGGDTGELFF,TGTGCCAGTAGTATACCCTACAGGGGAGGCGACACCGGGGAGCTGTTTTTT
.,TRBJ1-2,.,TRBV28,CASFEGTGYGYTF,TGTGCCAGCTTTGAAGGCACAGGCTATGGCTACACCTTC